This TCR beta chain stems from a study of shared clonotypes between healthy human individuals. Study-level points and caveats: The rarefaction results pointed to incomplete sorted-subset sequencing despite large depth.

Between the trimmed V and J ends, which lost 8 bases and 3 bases, there was a span of 19 bases. The germline V gene encodes CDR1 MRHNA and CDR2 SNTAGT. The CDR3 is 15 amino acids. On sorted subsets, replicate PCRs used 150 to 250 ng DNA, or approximately 33,000 T cell genomes. Sequencing used immunoSEQ multiplex PCR; TCRdb keeps in-frame clones, though not all of them. The sample consists of around 750,000 clones, under 80% of them appearing once. Remarks on this clone: Its antigen is as yet unknown.

The study separated CD4+ cells into CD45RA+ naive and CD45RA-negative memory subsets. The sequence was obtained from a woman aged 25 to 39 in good health. Specimen: memory CD4+ T cells sorted from blood. The subset denotes: CD45RA-negative fraction. V is TRBV6-4 and J is TRBJ1-1; D call uncertain. The CDR3 spells CASRDDSLGYTEAFF. The CDR3 DNA reads TGTGCCAGCCGAGACGATTCACTCGGGTACACTGAAGCTTTCTTT.